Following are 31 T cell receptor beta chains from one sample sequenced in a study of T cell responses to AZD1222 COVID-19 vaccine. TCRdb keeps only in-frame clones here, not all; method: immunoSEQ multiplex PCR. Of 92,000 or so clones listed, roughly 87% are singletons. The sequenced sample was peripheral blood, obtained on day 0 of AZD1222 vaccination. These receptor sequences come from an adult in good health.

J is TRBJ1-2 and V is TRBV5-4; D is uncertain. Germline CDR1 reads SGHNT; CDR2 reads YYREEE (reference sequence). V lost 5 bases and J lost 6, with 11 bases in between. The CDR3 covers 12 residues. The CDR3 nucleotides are TGTGCCAGCAGTACGGCGGCAAATGGCTACACCTTC. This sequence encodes CASSTAANGYTF.

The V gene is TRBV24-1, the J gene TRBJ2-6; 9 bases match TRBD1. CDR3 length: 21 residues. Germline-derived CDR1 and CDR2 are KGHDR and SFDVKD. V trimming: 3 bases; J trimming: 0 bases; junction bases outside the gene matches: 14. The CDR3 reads CATSDPTPRTGDPSGANVLTF. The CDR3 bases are TGTGCCACCAGTGATCCCACACCCCGGACAGGGGACCCCTCTGGGGCCAACGTCCTGACTTTC.

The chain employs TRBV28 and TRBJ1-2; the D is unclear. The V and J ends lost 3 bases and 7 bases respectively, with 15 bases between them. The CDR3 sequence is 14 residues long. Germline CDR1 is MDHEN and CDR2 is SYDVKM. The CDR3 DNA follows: TGTGCCAGCAGTTTCGGACCCACAGCCTCTGGCTACACCTTC. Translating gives CASSFGPTASGYTF.

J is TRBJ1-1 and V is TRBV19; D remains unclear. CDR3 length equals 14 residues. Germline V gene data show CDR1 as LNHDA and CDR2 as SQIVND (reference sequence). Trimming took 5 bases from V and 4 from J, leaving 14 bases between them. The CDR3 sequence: CASSANLLGTEAFF. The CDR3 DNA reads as TGTGCCAGTAGTGCCAACCTTCTGGGCACTGAAGCTTTCTTT.

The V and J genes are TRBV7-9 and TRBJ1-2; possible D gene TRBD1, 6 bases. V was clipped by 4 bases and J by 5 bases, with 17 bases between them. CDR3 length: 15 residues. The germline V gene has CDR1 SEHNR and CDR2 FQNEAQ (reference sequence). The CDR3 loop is CASSSDRRILYGYTF. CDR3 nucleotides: TGTGCCAGCAGCTCCGACAGGAGGATATTGTATGGCTACACCTTC.

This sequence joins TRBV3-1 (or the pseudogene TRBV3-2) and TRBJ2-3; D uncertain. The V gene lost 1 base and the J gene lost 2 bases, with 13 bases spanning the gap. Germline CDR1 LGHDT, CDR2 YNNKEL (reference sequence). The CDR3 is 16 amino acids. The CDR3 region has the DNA TGTGCCAGCAGCCAAGTCAAAGCCTTCGACACAGATACGCAGTATTTT. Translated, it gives CASSQVKAFDTDTQYF.

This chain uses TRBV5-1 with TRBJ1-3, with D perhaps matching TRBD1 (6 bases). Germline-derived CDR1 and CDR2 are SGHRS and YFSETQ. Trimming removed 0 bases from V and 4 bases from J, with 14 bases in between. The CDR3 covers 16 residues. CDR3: CASSLVSGAAGNTIYF. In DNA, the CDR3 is TGCGCCAGCAGCTTGGTTTCGGGGGCTGCGGGAAACACCATATATTTT.

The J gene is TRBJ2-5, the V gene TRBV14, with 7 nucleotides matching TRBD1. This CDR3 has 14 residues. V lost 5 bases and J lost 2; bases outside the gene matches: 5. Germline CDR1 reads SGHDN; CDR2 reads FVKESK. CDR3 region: CASSRGQTQETQYF. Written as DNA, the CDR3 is TGTGCCAGCAGCAGGGGACAGACGCAAGAGACCCAGTACTTC.

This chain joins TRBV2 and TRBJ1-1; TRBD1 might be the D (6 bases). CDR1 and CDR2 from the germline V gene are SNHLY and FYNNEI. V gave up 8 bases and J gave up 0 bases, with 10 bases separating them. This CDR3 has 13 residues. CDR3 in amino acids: CASRTDLNTEAFF. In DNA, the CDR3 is TGTGCCAGCCGGACAGATTTGAACACTGAAGCTTTCTTT.

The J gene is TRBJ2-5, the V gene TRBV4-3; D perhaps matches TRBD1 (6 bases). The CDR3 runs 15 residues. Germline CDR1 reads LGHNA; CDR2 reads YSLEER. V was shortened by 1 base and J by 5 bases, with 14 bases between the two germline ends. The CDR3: CASSQVEGQGETQYF. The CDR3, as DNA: TGCGCCAGCAGCCAAGTTGAGGGCCAGGGGGAGACCCAGTACTTC.

CDR3: CASSFQGRTNEKLFF. CDR3 DNA sequence: TGCGCCAGCAGCTTCCAGGGCAGAACTAATGAAAAACTGTTTTTT. The chain combines TRBV5-1 with TRBJ1-4; D may be TRBD1 (5 bases). CDR1 is SGHRS, CDR2 YFSETQ, per germline. V lost 2 bases and J 1 base, leaving 9 bases between the germline ends. This CDR3 region has 15 residues. Using reference TRBV5-1 and TRBJ1-4 for the parts outside the CDR3, the full variable domain is KAGVTQTPRYLIKTRGQQVTLSCSPISGHRSVSWYQQTPGQGLQFLFEYFSETQRNKGNFPGRFSGRQFSNSRSEMNVSTLELGDSALYLCASSFQGRTNEKLFFGSGTQLSVL.

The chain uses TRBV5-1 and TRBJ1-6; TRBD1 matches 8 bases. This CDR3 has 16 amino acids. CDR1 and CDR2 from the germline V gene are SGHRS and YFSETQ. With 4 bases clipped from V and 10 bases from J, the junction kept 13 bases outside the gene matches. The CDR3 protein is CASSAGSGQGGSPLHF. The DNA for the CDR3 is TGCGCCAGCAGCGCTGGTTCTGGACAGGGAGGGTCACCCCTCCACTTT.

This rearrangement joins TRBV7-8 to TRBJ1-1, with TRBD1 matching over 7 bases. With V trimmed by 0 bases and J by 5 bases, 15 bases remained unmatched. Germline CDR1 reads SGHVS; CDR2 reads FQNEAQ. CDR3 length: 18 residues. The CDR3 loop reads CASSLARDRRGSNTEAFF. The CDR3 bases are TGTGCCAGCAGCTTAGCGAGGGACAGACGTGGATCTAATACTGAAGCTTTCTTT.

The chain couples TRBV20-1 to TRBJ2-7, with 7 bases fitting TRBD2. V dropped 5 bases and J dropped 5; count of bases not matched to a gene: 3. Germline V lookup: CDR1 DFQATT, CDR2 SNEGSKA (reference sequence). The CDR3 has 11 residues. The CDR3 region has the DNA TGCAGTGCTGAAAGCGGGGACGAGCAGTACTTC. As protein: CSAESGDEQYF.

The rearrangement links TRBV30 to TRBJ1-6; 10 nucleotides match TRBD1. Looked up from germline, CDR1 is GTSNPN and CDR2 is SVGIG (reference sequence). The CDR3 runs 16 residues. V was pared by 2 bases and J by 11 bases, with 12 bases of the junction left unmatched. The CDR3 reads CAWSPSDRGLFAPLHF. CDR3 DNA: TGTGCCTGGAGTCCATCAGACAGGGGGCTGTTTGCACCCCTCCACTTT.

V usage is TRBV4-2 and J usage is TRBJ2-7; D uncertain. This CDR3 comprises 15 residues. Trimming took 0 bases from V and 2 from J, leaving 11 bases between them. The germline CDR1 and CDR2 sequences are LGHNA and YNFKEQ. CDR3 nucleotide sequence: TGTGCCAGCAGCCAAGAGAACGACCCCCCCTACGAGCAGTACTTC. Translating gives CASSQENDPPYEQYF.

CDR3 nucleotide sequence: TGTGCCAGTAGTATTTCCGTCCTTGATGGCTACACCTTC. Translated: CASSISVLDGYTF. The V call is TRBV19, the J call TRBJ1-2; no firm D call. Germline-derived CDR1 and CDR2 are LNHDA and SQIVND (reference sequence). The CDR3 has 13 amino acids. Trimming shortened V by 3 bases and J by 6 bases, and 11 bases separated the two germline ends.

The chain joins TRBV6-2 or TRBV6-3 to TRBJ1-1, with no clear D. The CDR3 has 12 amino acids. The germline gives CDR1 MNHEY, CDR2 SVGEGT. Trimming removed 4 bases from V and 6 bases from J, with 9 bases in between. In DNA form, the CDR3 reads TGTGCCAGCAGTTTTGAGGTAGCTGAAGCTTTCTTT. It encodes CASSFEVAEAFF.

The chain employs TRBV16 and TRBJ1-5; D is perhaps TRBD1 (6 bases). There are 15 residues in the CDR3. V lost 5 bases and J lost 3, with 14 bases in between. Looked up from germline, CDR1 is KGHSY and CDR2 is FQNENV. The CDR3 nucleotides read TGTGCCAGCAGCTTACGACAGGCTTACAATCAGCCCCAGCATTTT. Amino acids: CASSLRQAYNQPQHF. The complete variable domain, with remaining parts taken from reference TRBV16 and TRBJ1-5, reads GEEVAQTPKHLVRGEGQKAKLYCAPIKGHSYVFWYQQVLKNEFKFLISFQNENVFDETGMPKERFSAKCLPNSPCSLEIQATKLEDSAVYFCASSLRQAYNQPQHFGDGTRLSIL.

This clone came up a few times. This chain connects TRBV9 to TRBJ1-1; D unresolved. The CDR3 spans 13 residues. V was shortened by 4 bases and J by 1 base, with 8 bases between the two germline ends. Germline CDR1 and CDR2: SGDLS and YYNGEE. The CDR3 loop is CASSLSWNTEAFF. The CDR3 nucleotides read TGTGCCAGCAGCCTTTCCTGGAACACTGAAGCTTTCTTT.

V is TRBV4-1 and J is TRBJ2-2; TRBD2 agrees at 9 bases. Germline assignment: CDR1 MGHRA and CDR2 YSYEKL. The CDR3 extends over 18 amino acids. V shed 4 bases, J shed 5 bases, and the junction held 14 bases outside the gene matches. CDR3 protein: CASSPRPGRRGGTGELFF. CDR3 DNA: TGCGCCAGCAGCCCGAGACCGGGCCGGCGGGGGGGGACCGGGGAGCTGTTTTTT.

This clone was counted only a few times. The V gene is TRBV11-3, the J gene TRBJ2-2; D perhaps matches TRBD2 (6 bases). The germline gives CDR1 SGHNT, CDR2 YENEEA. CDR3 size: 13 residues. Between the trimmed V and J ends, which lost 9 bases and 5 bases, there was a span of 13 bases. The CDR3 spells CASGQGGTGELFF. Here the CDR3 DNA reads TGTGCCAGTGGACAAGGAGGGACCGGGGAGCTGTTTTTT.

The CDR3 DNA is TGTGCCAGCAGCCAAGGGGGCGGCGGCCGCTATCGGGTTGGCACAGATACGCAGTATTTT. Protein product: CASSQGGGGRYRVGTDTQYF. This chain links TRBV14 with TRBJ2-3; D may be TRBD1 (5 bases). V lost 1 base, J lost 1 base, and 24 bases lay in between. The CDR3 spans 20 residues. Germline loops: CDR1 SGHDN, CDR2 FVKESK. Variable domain in full (rest from reference TRBV14 and TRBJ2-3): EAGVTQFPSHSVIEKGQTVTLRCDPISGHDNLYWYRRVMGKEIKFLLHFVKESKQDESGMPNNRFLAERTGGTYSTLKVQPAELEDSGVYFCASSQGGGGRYRVGTDTQYFGPGTRLTVL.

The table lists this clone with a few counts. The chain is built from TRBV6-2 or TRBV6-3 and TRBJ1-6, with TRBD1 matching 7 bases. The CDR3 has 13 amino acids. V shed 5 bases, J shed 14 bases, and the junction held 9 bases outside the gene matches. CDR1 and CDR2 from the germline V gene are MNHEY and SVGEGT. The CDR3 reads CASSPTGFESLHF. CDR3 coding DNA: TGTGCCAGCAGTCCGACAGGGTTTGAGTCCCTCCACTTT.

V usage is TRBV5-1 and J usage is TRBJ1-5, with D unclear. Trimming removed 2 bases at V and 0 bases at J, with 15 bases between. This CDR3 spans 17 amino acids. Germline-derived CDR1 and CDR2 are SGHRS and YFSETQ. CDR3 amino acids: CASSFPKYTHSNQPQHF. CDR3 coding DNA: TGCGCCAGCAGCTTTCCAAAATATACTCATAGCAATCAGCCCCAGCATTTT.

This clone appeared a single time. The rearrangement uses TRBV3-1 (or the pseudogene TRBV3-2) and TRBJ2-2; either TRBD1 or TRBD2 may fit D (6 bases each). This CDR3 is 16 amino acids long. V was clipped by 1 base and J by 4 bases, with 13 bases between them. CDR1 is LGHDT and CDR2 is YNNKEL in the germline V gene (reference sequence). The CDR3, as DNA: TGTGCCAGCAGCCAAGTATGGGGGGCGCGCACCGGGGAGCTGTTTTTT. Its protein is CASSQVWGARTGELFF.

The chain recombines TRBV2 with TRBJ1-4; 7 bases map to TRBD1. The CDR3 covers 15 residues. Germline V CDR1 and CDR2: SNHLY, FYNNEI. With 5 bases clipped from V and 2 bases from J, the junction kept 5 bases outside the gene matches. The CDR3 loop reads CASSSGQATNEKLFF. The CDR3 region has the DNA TGTGCCAGCAGTTCTGGACAGGCGACTAATGAAAAACTGTTTTTT.

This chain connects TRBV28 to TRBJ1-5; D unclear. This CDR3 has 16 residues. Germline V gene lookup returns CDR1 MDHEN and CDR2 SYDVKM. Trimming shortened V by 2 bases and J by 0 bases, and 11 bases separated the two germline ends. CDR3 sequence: CASSLVVSHSNQPQHF. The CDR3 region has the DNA TGTGCCAGCAGTTTAGTGGTCAGCCATAGCAATCAGCCCCAGCATTTT.

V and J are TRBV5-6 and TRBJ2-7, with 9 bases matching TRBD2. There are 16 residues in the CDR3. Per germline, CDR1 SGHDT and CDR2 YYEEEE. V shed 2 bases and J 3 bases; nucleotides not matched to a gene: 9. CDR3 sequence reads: CASSLFLGGGVYEQYF. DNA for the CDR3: TGTGCCAGCAGCTTATTCTTAGGCGGGGGGGTCTACGAGCAGTACTTC.

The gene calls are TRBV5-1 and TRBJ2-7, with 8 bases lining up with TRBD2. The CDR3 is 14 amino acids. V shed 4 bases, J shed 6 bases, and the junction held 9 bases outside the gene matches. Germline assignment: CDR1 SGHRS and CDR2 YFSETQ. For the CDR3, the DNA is TGCGCCAGCAGCGAGGACCGGGAGGGATTCGAGCAGTACTTC. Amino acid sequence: CASSEDREGFEQYF.

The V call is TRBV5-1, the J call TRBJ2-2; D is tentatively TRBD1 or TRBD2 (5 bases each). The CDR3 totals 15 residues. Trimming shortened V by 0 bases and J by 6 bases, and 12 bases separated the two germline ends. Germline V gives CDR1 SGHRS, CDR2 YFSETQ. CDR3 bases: TGCGCCAGCAGCTTGGGGGCAGGGAGCGCCGGGGAGCTGTTTTTT. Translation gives CASSLGAGSAGELFF. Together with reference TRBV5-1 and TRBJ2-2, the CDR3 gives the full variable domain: KAGVTQTPRYLIKTRGQQVTLSCSPISGHRSVSWYQQTPGQGLQFLFEYFSETQRNKGNFPGRFSGRQFSNSRSEMNVSTLELGDSALYLCASSLGAGSAGELFFGEGSRLTVL.